This TCR beta chain stems from a study of blood T cell repertoires in COVID-19. At the level of the study: The analysed material was cDNA or gDNA that came from T cells, B-cell-depleted T cells, or PBMCs.

Under the authors' procedure: Quantification of nucleated cells was approximated via reference gene primer amplification. The repertoire was sequenced with immunoSEQ multiplex PCR; TCRdb's copy has only in-frame clones and lacks some. The V and J calls and clone size are taken from that table; D and trimming were inferred from the DNA. This table holds about 190,000 clones, roughly four fifths found once. CDR3 length equals 13 residues. Looked up from germline, CDR1 is SGHRS and CDR2 is YFSETQ. V was pared by 4 bases and J by 14 bases, with 16 bases between. Specimen: peripheral blood. This receptor was obtained from a middle-aged woman with acute or convalescent COVID-19. The chain uses TRBV5-1 and TRBJ1-6, with D uncertain. The CDR3 nucleotides read TGCGCCAGCAGCCCCGCCCAGGCTCAAGCCCTCCACTTT. It specifies CASSPAQAQALHF.